This paragraph covers one T cell receptor (beta chain) sequence. The antigen is undetermined. The data were taken from a study of regulatory and conventional T cells in RAG deficiency. Points from the study as a whole: Other subsets showed 9 to 10-fold reductions, but Treg unique TCR beta sequences fell roughly 96-fold in these patients. Patient subsets had shorter CDR3s; Omenn Treg-Tconv overlap exceeded 75%.

Data came from immunoSEQ multiplex PCR; TCRdb stores just in-frame clones and leaves some out. The sample carries fewer than 35,000 clones, 85% to 90% recorded once. The CDR3 is 11 residues long. Looked up from germline, CDR1 is LNHDA and CDR2 is SQIVND (reference sequence). The V gene lost 6 bases and the J gene lost 7 bases, with 7 bases spanning the gap. These data were likewise used in another study, on regulatory T cells. That work contributes: Amplification used 52 TRBV primers and 13 TRBJ primers.

V gene TRBV19 combines with J gene TRBJ2-1; perhaps TRBD1 as D (6 bases). The sequenced sample consisted of CD8+ T cells sorted from blood. The source of this sequence is a human donor in good health. CDR3 amino acids: CASRTGNEQFF. The CDR3, as DNA: TGTGCCAGTAGAACAGGGAATGAGCAGTTCTTC.